Below, one T cell receptor beta chain is given with its context. CDR3 length: 19 residues. Germline loops: CDR1 SGDLS, CDR2 YYNGEE. V trimming: 4 bases; J trimming: 4 bases; junction bases outside the gene matches: 18. The data originate from a study of shared T cell receptors in the human thymus. The protocol was immunoSEQ multiplex PCR, while the TCRdb copy is restricted to in-frame clones and leaves out a portion. The sample has about 660,000 clones; around nine tenths are singletons. These data were also filed under a second study, of human thymus T cells. As that report states: Corrective surgery for congenital heart defects was being performed on the healthy Finnish infants who were the donors. The thymus was resected at corrective cardiac surgery. It looked as if thymic and blood repertoires used V and J genes in a biased way. Unrelated individuals reportedly shared highly overlapping thymic TCR repertoires.

The rearrangement uses TRBV9 and TRBJ2-1, with TRBD2 matching over 9 bases. The TCR sequence derives from a boy under two years old with a congenital heart defect. The sequenced sample consisted of thymocytes. Here the CDR3 DNA reads TGTGCCAGCAGCACTCAGTCTCTCCCGACTAGCGGTTATTACAATGAGCAGTTCTTC. Protein sequence: CASSTQSLPTSGYYNEQFF.